This T cell receptor (beta chain) came from a study of Ad26.COV2.S vaccination and SARS-CoV-2 variants. Study-wide findings and caveats: Non-spike TCR breadth did not differ much between vaccine and placebo recipients.

As concerns this clone: Its cognate antigen is unknown.

Using immunoSEQ multiplex PCR, the repertoire was profiled, and TCRdb retains in-frame clones only, with some absent. The sample lists about 350,000 clones, about 89% occurring once. The V gene's germline CDR1 is SGHRS and CDR2 YFSETQ. The CDR3 spans 15 residues. V lost 0 bases, J lost 8 bases, and 8 bases stayed unmatched. Treatment here: around 19 received Ad26.COV2.S at low or high dose, single or two shots; five or six received placebo; per-sample allocation not given. Material that was analyzed had been drawn on day 63 after the first vaccine or placebo injection. An Ad26 vector that expressed Wuhan-strain SARS-CoV-2 spike constituted the vaccine.

The V and J genes are TRBV5-1 and TRBJ2-1, with 7 bases fitting TRBD2. Here the sequenced sample was peripheral blood, taken in a trial of Ad26.COV2.S vaccine versus placebo. The receptor was derived from a person aged 18-60 years who received the Ad26.COV2.S COVID-19 vaccine or a placebo. CDR3 sequence (DNA): TGCGCCAGCAGCTTGGTCGGCGGGAGTCTCTATGAGCAGTTCTTC. This translates into CASSLVGGSLYEQFF. The variable domain in full, completed from reference TRBV5-1 and TRBJ2-1, reads KAGVTQTPRYLIKTRGQQVTLSCSPISGHRSVSWYQQTPGQGLQFLFEYFSETQRNKGNFPGRFSGRQFSNSRSEMNVSTLELGDSALYLCASSLVGGSLYEQFFGPGTRLTVL.